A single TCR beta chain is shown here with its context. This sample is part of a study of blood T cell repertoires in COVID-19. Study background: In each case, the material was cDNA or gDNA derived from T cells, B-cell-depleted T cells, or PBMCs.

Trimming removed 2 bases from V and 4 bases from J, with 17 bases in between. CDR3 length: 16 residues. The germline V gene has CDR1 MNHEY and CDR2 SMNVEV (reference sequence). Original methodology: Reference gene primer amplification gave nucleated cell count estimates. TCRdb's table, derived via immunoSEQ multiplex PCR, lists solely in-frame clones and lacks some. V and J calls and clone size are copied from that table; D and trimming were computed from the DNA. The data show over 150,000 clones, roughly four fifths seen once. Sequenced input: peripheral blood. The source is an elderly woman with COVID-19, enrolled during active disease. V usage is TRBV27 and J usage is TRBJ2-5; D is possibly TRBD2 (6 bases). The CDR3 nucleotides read TGTGCCAGCAGTTTAAATTGGGCAGGGAGGATAGAGACCCAGTACTTC. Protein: CASSLNWAGRIETQYF.